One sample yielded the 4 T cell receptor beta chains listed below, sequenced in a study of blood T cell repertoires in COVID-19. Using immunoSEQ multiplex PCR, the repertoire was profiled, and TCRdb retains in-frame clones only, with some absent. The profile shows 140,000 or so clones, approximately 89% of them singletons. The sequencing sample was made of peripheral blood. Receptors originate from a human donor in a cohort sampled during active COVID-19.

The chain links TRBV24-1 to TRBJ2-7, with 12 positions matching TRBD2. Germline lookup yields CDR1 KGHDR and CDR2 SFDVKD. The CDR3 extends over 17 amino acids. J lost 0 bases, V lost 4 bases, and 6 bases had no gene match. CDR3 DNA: TGTGCCACCAGTGAGAGTGAGACTAGCGGGAGCTCCTACGAGCAGTACTTC. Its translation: CATSESETSGSSYEQYF.

The DNA of the CDR3 is TGTGCCATCGCTAAGACAGGGGTGGGGGTTGAGCAGTTCTTC. Its protein is CAIAKTGVGVEQFF. This rearrangement joins TRBV10-3 to TRBJ2-1; 8 nucleotides agree with TRBD1. Germline CDR1 is ENHRY and CDR2 is SYGVKD. J lost 9 bases, V lost 8 bases, and 12 bases had no gene match. CDR3 length equals 14 residues.

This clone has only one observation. The CDR3 coding sequence is TGTGCCAGCACCTTGGACAGCGGGGGGCTGATCACCGGGGAGCTGTTTTTT. As protein: CASTLDSGGLITGELFF. The J gene is TRBJ2-2, the V gene TRBV27, with 9 positions matching TRBD2. J gave up 4 bases and V 7 bases, and 13 bases lay outside the gene matches. The germline V gene has CDR1 MNHEY and CDR2 SMNVEV (reference sequence). There are 17 residues in the CDR3.

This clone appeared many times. The CDR3 spells CASSQDASSGANVLTF. The CDR3 nucleotides read TGCGCCAGCAGCCAAGATGCCAGCTCTGGGGCCAACGTCCTGACTTTC. The chain combines TRBV4-3 with TRBJ2-6, with D unclear. V was cut by 0 bases and J by 0 bases, with 6 bases left in between. The germline CDR1 and CDR2 sequences are LGHNA and YSLEER. The CDR3 has 16 residues.